This entry describes one TCR beta chain. Its cognate antigen is unknown. These data belong to a study of response to subunit inactivated influenza vaccine. TCRdb called the RT-PCR reads again in MiXCR, with one record for every CDR3 protein. The sample holds 650,000 or so distinct CDR3 sequences, around 15% seen once. There are 14 residues in the CDR3. Trimming removed 5 bases from V and 6 bases from J, with 16 bases in between. The germline V gene encodes CDR1 SGHTA and CDR2 FQGNSA. Study observations and caveats: The authors suggested that few new T cells are recruited per seasonal influenza vaccination.

The source material was PBMCs from blood, sampled around 15 days before vaccination. The chain has TRBV7-2 and TRBJ1-2; D possibly corresponds to TRBD1 (5 bases). The TCR was taken from a middle-aged man who received an inactivated influenza vaccine. In DNA form, the CDR3 reads TGTGCCAGCAGCAACCGTCAAGGGGCTAATGGCTACACCTTC. Translated, it gives CASSNRQGANGYTF.